These 7 T cell receptor beta chains were all obtained from the same sample, sequenced in a study of post-analysis software for immune sequencing data (dated by TCRdb to 2014 to 2015). The paper as a whole reports these results and caveats: Four or five TRBV segments, including TRBV5-6, TRBV5-1 and TRBV20-1, were significantly more frequent in patients than controls.

These receptors have no identified antigens. The library came from PCR. The sample was run on an Illumina HiSeq 2500. Unique molecular identifiers were incorporated into TCR beta cDNA libraries to reduce PCR and sequencing biases. TCRdb's own reprocessing of the public reads used fastp at Q25 and MiXCR and kept productive beta chains. CDR3 protein sequences are deduplicated, and each keeps its most common genes and DNA. The sample profile shows about 500,000 distinct CDR3 sequences; approximately 45% of them were found once. Around an eighth of the sample goes to the ten largest clones. The sample taken for sequencing was blood. These receptors were obtained from a girl between 5 and 17 years old with multiple sclerosis.

The rearrangement links TRBV29-1 to TRBJ2-5; no reliable D call. Germline lookup yields CDR1 SQVTM and CDR2 ANQGSEA. V was cut by 8 bases and J by 5 bases, with 18 bases left in between. CDR3 size: 13 residues. The CDR3 here is CSTMTLLVETQYF. Written as DNA, the CDR3 is TGCAGCACCATGACCCTTCTGGTTGAGACCCAGTACTTC. The whole variable domain, remainder taken from reference TRBV29-1 and TRBJ2-5, is SAVISQKPSRDICQRGTSLTIQCQVDSQVTMMFWYRQQPGQSLTLIATANQGSEATYESGFVIDKFPISRPNLTFSTLTVSNMSPEDSSIYLCSTMTLLVETQYFGPGTRLLVL.

The chain combines TRBV24-1 with TRBJ2-7; D possibly uses TRBD1 or TRBD2 (6 bases each). The DNA end is more similar to TRBJ2-5, so the J call may be wrong. The length of the CDR3 is 15 residues. Germline loops: CDR1 KGHDR, CDR2 SFDVKD. The CDR3 sequence is CATSDLRGAGETQYF. The CDR3 bases are TGTGCCACCAGTGATTTGAGGGGGGCGGGGGAGACCCAGTACTTC.

This clonotype has only a few counts. At one boundary the junction diverges from the germline segment, which might be a read error. The chain recombines TRBV5-1 with TRBJ1-4; no reliable D call. This CDR3 contains 15 residues. Germline V gene sequence: CDR1 SGHRS, CDR2 YFSETQ. This CDR3 reads CASSLERVTNEKPFF. The CDR3 region has the DNA TGCGCCAGCAGCTTGGAGAGAGTGACTAATGAAAAACCGTTTTTT.

In regard to this clonotype: One end of the junction does not line up with germline, which may come from a read error. The chain uses TRBV7-2 and TRBJ2-7, with 7 bases aligning to TRBD1. The V gene's germline CDR1 is SGHTA and CDR2 FQGNSA. The CDR3 extends over 14 amino acids. The CDR3 reads CAGSLWTGSYEQYF. The CDR3 nucleotides are TGTGCCGGCAGCCTGTGGACAGGTTCCTACGAGCAGTACTTC.

Only a few counts were recorded for this clonotype. The J gene is TRBJ2-1, the V gene TRBV29-1; 7 bases fit TRBD2. CDR1 and CDR2 (germline): SQVTM, ANQGSEA. There are 10 residues in the CDR3. The J segment lost 7 bases and the V segment lost 7 bases, leaving 1 base of the junction unmatched. This chain's CDR3 is CSAGGNEQFF. CDR3 bases: TGCAGCGCGGGAGGTAATGAGCAGTTCTTC.

The gene calls are TRBV19 and TRBJ1-1; D uncertain. CDR1 and CDR2 from the germline V gene are LNHDA and SQIVND (reference sequence). CDR3 length: 11 residues. The ends were cut back, 3 bases at V and 6 bases at J, with 5 bases in the middle. The CDR3 reads CASSIYAEAFF. DNA of the CDR3: TGTGCCAGTAGTATTTACGCTGAAGCTTTCTTT.

The J gene is TRBJ2-7, the V gene TRBV20-1; tentatively, D is TRBD2 (6 bases). Trimming shortened V by 0 bases and J by 1 base, and 25 bases separated the two germline ends. Germline lookup yields CDR1 DFQATT and CDR2 SNEGSKA (reference sequence). This CDR3 contains 19 residues. The CDR3 sequence is CSAREIRTKLTPGSYEQYF. CDR3 nucleotide sequence: TGCAGTGCTAGAGAGATAAGGACTAAACTCACTCCGGGATCCTACGAGCAGTACTTC.